This T cell receptor beta chain was sequenced during a study of blood T cell repertoires in COVID-19. Sequencing used immunoSEQ multiplex PCR; TCRdb keeps in-frame clones, though not all of them. This table has about 190,000 clones, just under 80% appearing once. The germline V gene has CDR1 GTSNPN and CDR2 SVGIG (reference sequence). V lost 3 bases and J lost 5, with 19 bases in between. There are 15 residues in the CDR3. Specimen: peripheral blood. The TCR sequence derives from a woman at least 80 years old with active or convalescent COVID-19. The chain joins TRBV30 to TRBJ2-5; D perhaps matches TRBD2 (5 bases). The CDR3 DNA follows: TGTGCCTGGAGCGAGGGCGGTCGACCCCCCGAGACCCAGTACTTC. The encoded protein is CAWSEGGRPPETQYF.